This TCR beta chain was identified in a study of STAT3 mutations in large granular lymphocyte leukemia (dated by TCRdb to the late 2010s). Background for the entire study: Canonical activating STAT3 mutations were detected in roughly half of the longitudinally sequenced T-LGLL patients. One or more immunosuppressive therapy regimens were given to more than half of T-LGLL patients, and hematologic response was seen in around two fifths of the treated patients. Serial deep sequencing of TCRbeta CDR3 and STAT3 was performed in patients with T-cell large granular lymphocyte leukemia to reconstruct clonal hierarchy and dynamics. From an initial cohort of 207 LGL patients, roughly 17 representative T-LGLL cases were selected for longitudinal TCRbeta and STAT3 sequencing. Two patients with natural killer LGL leukemia were also sequenced longitudinally as controls within the study. On average, sequencing was done at around 3.6 time points per patient, with the number of samplings ranging from 2 to 8.

For this clone: Its antigen is not yet known. The record has no base qualities; no much larger clone is one base away.

Study-wide conclusions, independent of this receptor: The burden of the dominant TCR clone was higher than the STAT3 mutant burden in several patients, which suggests that the STAT3 mutation arose secondarily inside a clone that had already expanded. TCR clonotype switching after therapy was seen in about 30% of the 18 patients, with all newly emerging clones being STAT3 wild type. Since codominant clonotypes persisted in some patients, a small but highly pathogenic clone may have gone undetected. Linking therapy response to changes in TCR clonal burden was complicated by variable intervals between samplings and by differing treatment regimens. All T-LGLL patients had at least one immunodominant TCRbeta clonotype, and roughly half had multiple immunodominant subclonotypes. Because no samples were available when a clone first appeared, clonal expansion had to be inferred from samplings taken at other points.

An Illumina MiSeq was used to sequence the TCRbeta libraries, yielding an average of roughly 41,000 productive templates per sample. Multiplex PCR amplification was used to generate TCRbeta CDR3 libraries with the immunoSEQ assay. Per the authors' processing: Following a previously defined approach, repertoire diversity was calculated, and values close to 0 point to extremely monoclonal samples. TCRdb re-hosts the immuneACCESS table, in-frame sequences only. Its copies lack some clones; in the studies checked, an unresolved V gene accounts for under half of them, and the cause for the rest is not known. V, J and clone size are those of that table, while D and trimming were read from the DNA. In all, the sample holds roughly 10,000 clones, and more than 90% of those were seen once. Of the sample, 66% is held by the ten largest clones. The same DNA, extracted from blood mononuclear cells, served for both the TCR sequencing and the STAT3 sequencing.

The sequence derives from a man in his fifties or sixties with T-cell large granular lymphocyte leukemia. Some clones in this sample may be carry-over from other donors' samples. The age is the age at diagnosis. What was sequenced was peripheral blood mononuclear cells.

DNA sequence: TGCGCCAGCAGCTTGGTCGGACAGGTCCTGGAGACCCAGTACTTC. Translated, it gives CASSLVGQVLETQYF. This chain joins TRBV5-1 to TRBJ2-5; TRBD1 fits 7 bases in the junction. Trimming takes 0 bases off V and 5 bases off J; junction bases not matched to a gene: 7. From a lookup of the germline V gene, CDR1 and CDR2 are SGHRS and YFSETQ. Taken from cysteine to phenylalanine, the CDR3 has 15 residues. Just CDR3 DNA is preserved here, 45 bases in frame from base 1.